This record covers a single TCR beta chain. Its antigen is as yet unknown. TCR beta VDJ and CDR3 profiles were obtained from a genomic DNA template. Each CDR3 protein is one row after TCRdb ran MiXCR on the reads. The sample consists of 150,000 to 200,000 distinct CDR3 sequences, about three fifths of them appearing once. This entry is derived from a study of CD8+CD57+ T cells in acquired aplastic anemia. Study in general: Across the sorted CD4+ and CD8+ cells, DNA amounts averaged roughly 3.5 ug. Whole-study findings and limits: Patients showed no significant difference from controls in CD8+ Simpson's diversity.

Germline-derived CDR1 and CDR2 are SGHVS and FQNEAQ. With 2 bases removed from V and 2 bases from J, the gap between germline ends came to 7 bases. This CDR3 spans 14 amino acids. The chain combines TRBV7-8 with TRBJ1-3; D uncertain. The TCR comes from a human donor with severe aplastic anemia or a healthy control (not recorded which). The specimen was sorted CD4+, CD8+, or CD8+CD57+ T cells (not recorded which) from PBMCs. DNA for the CDR3: TGTGCCAGCAGCTTATCGGCAGCTGGAAACACCATATATTTT. Protein product: CASSLSAAGNTIYF. Complete variable domain (other parts from reference TRBV7-8 and TRBJ1-3): GAGVSQSPRYKVAKRGQDVALRCDPISGHVSLFWYQQALGQGPEFLTYFQNEAQLDKSGLPSDRFFAERPEGSVSTLKIQRTQQEDSAVYLCASSLSAAGNTIYFGEGSWLTVV.